This TCR beta chain was observed in a study of blood T cell repertoires in COVID-19. Trimming took 6 bases from V and 2 from J; bases not matched to a gene: 6. The CDR3 has 15 residues. The germline V gene has CDR1 MNHEY and CDR2 SVGAGI. Sequencing used immunoSEQ multiplex PCR; TCRdb keeps in-frame clones, though not all of them. The sample carries about 380,000 clones, 90% recorded once. The gene calls are TRBV6-5 and TRBJ1-3; 8 positions match TRBD1. This TCR was recovered from a man aged 18 to 35 with active or convalescent COVID-19. The specimen was peripheral blood. DNA for the CDR3: TGTGCCAGCAGACAAACAGGGGGGACTGGAAACACCATATATTTT. It specifies CASRQTGGTGNTIYF.